These 21 T cell receptor beta chains were sequenced from one sample in a study of T-cell reconstitution after alpha-beta-depleted transplantation in children. Using unique molecular identifiers, the investigators prepared the TCRbeta library. One entry per CDR3 protein, called by TCRdb with MiXCR from the PCR reads. The table has 600,000 or so distinct CDR3 sequences, under 25% seen once. Source: PBMCs, mostly from graft donor cells, taken 360 days after TCRalphabeta/CD19-depleted stem cell transplant. These receptors were taken from a boy less than two years old who had a stem cell transplant for acute myeloid leukemia, so the T cells may come from the graft donor.

The CDR3 DNA reads TGTGCCAGCAGCGCACTAGCGGGGGGCCCTAAATACTACAATGAGCAGTTCTTC. It encodes CASSALAGGPKYYNEQFF. The chain uses TRBV7-4 and TRBJ2-1; 12 bases match TRBD2. Germline lookup yields CDR1 SGHVT and CDR2 SQSDAQ. V gave up 5 bases and J gave up 3 bases; unmatched junction bases: 11. The CDR3 has 18 residues.

This clonotype has a count of ten or more. The V and J genes are TRBV11-2 and TRBJ2-7; D is undetermined. Germline CDR1 is SGHAT and CDR2 is FQNNGV. The CDR3 sequence is 14 residues long. Trimming removed 5 bases from V and 5 bases from J, with 16 bases in between. The CDR3 DNA is TGTGCCAGCAGCCCCCAGTGGGTTGACGACGAGCAGTACTTC. Translation: CASSPQWVDDEQYF.

This clonotype was counted ten times or more. For the CDR3, the DNA is TGCAGCCTGGGGGGAGGCAACGTCCTGACTTTC. Translated, it gives CSLGGGNVLTF. This chain connects TRBV29-1 to TRBJ2-6; tentatively, D is TRBD2 (6 bases). Germline V gene lookup returns CDR1 SQVTM and CDR2 ANQGSEA. This CDR3 comprises 11 residues. V gave up 8 bases and J gave up 9 bases, with 11 bases separating them.

In this sample, this clonotype turned up a few times. One end of the junction is discordant with germline, which a read error may explain. The V gene is TRBV20-1, the J gene TRBJ1-2; 7 bases align to TRBD1. CDR3 length: 15 residues. Germline V gene data show CDR1 as DFQATT and CDR2 as SNEGSKA (reference sequence). CDR3 sequence reads: CSARRQGVEVYGYTF. The CDR3 nucleotides are TGCAGCGCTAGGAGGCAGGGGGTGGAGGTGTACGGCTACACCTTC.

The sample holds a few counts of this clonotype. This chain uses TRBV4-3 with TRBJ2-5, with D uncertain. CDR1 is LGHNA, CDR2 YSLEER, per germline. V shed 1 base and J shed 1 base, with 13 bases lying between them. The CDR3 has 16 residues. CDR3 nucleotides: TGCGCCAGCAGCCAAGGGAACGGCTATACCCAAGAGACCCAGTACTTC. Protein product: CASSQGNGYTQETQYF.

This clonotype was detected a few times. The V and J genes are TRBV12-3 or TRBV12-4 and TRBJ2-3; 9 nucleotides agree with TRBD1. The CDR3 totals 15 residues. After removal of 4 bases from V and 5 bases from J, the junction contained 7 bases not matched to a gene. The CDR3, as DNA: TGTGCCAGCAGTTCGCGCGGGGGACAGGGAGATACGCAGTATTTT. This translates into CASSSRGGQGDTQYF.

This clonotype has only a few counts. The chain couples TRBV12-3 or TRBV12-4 to TRBJ2-1; TRBD2 aligns across 8 bases. The CDR3 loop spans 15 amino acids. The V and J ends lost 6 bases and 5 bases, in that order; junction bases with no gene match: 9. The CDR3 nucleotides are TGTGCCAGCAGCCCAGTGCCGGGGGGGGACAATGAGCAGTTCTTC. This encodes CASSPVPGGDNEQFF.

This clonotype was detected a few times. The genes are TRBV29-1 and TRBJ2-7; D unresolved. With 0 bases removed from V and 0 bases from J, the gap between germline ends came to 18 bases. This CDR3 contains 17 residues. The V gene's germline CDR1 is SQVTM and CDR2 ANQGSEA. The DNA of the CDR3 is TGCAGCGTTGAAGATCCGACGTGGCAGGTAGTCTCCTACGAGCAGTACTTC. Encoded protein: CSVEDPTWQVVSYEQYF.

The chain uses TRBV12-3 or TRBV12-4 and TRBJ2-7, with 9 bases lining up with TRBD2. The CDR3 contains 16 residues. V lost 1 base and J lost 5; bases outside the gene matches: 9. The CDR3 protein is CASSLVRASGVHEQYF. The CDR3 DNA sequence: TGTGCCAGCAGTTTAGTGCGGGCTAGCGGGGTCCACGAGCAGTACTTC.

This clonotype was picked up a small number of times. The chain is built from TRBV20-1 and TRBJ2-1, with 7 bases matching TRBD2. Per the germline V gene, CDR1 is DFQATT and CDR2 is SNEGSKA (reference sequence). J was trimmed by 0 bases and V by 3 bases; bases with no gene match: 8. The CDR3 runs 16 residues. The CDR3 is CSASGGAGISYNEQFF. The CDR3 nucleotides read TGCAGTGCTAGTGGGGGAGCGGGGATCTCCTACAATGAGCAGTTCTTC.

The CDR3 spells CASSLLGTGEREQFF. CDR3 nucleotide sequence: TGTGCCAGCAGCTTGTTAGGGACAGGGGAGAGGGAGCAGTTCTTC. The genes are TRBV7-2 and TRBJ2-1; 10 bases map to TRBD1. The CDR3 totals 15 residues. The germline CDR1 and CDR2 sequences are SGHTA and FQGNSA. Trimming took 3 bases from V and 10 from J; bases not matched to a gene: 9.

This clonotype was counted ten times or more. One junction end disagrees with the germline gene, perhaps due to a read error. The chain has TRBV12-3 or TRBV12-4 and TRBJ2-5; perhaps D is TRBD1 or TRBD2 (5 bases each). The length of the CDR3 is 12 residues. The CDR3 DNA reads as TGTGCCACCGCCGGAAAAGAGACCGGGGCCTATTTC. Translated, it gives CATAGKETGAYF.

This rearrangement joins TRBV6-2 or TRBV6-3 to TRBJ1-5; TRBD1 matches 7 bases. J gave up 3 bases and V 8 bases, and 4 bases lay outside the gene matches. Germline-derived CDR1 and CDR2 are MNHEY and SVGEGT. The CDR3 covers 13 residues. The CDR3 region is CASRGQFNQPQHF. The CDR3 DNA reads TGTGCCAGCCGGGGACAGTTCAATCAGCCCCAGCATTTT.

A few counts support this clonotype. This sequence joins TRBV6-5 and TRBJ2-3; no clear D. This CDR3 comprises 18 residues. Trimming took off 2 bases at V and 1 base at J, with 19 bases between the two ends. Looked up from germline, CDR1 is MNHEY and CDR2 is SVGAGI. Here the CDR3 reads CASSYRRSGRFGTDTQYF. The CDR3 bases are TGTGCCAGCAGTTACCGACGGTCCGGACGATTTGGCACAGATACGCAGTATTTT.

A few counts support this clonotype. The gene calls are TRBV12-3 or TRBV12-4 and TRBJ1-1; no clear D. The length of the CDR3 is 9 residues. The V and J ends lost 10 bases and 8 bases respectively, with 8 bases between them. CDR3 sequence: CATEPEAFF. The CDR3 DNA follows: TGTGCCACGGAACCCGAAGCTTTCTTT.

This clonotype was seen a few times. The rearrangement uses TRBV27 and TRBJ2-5, with D perhaps matching TRBD1 (6 bases). V lost 3 bases and J lost 1, with 15 bases in between. The CDR3 extends over 16 amino acids. Germline values: CDR1 MNHEY, CDR2 SMNVEV (reference sequence). The CDR3 loop reads CASSFGDRSLQETQYF. CDR3 bases: TGTGCCAGCAGTTTTGGCGACAGGAGCCTCCAAGAGACCCAGTACTTC.

V is TRBV28 and J is TRBJ2-3, with 9 bases matching TRBD2. The V and J ends lost 6 bases and 3 bases, in that order; junction bases with no gene match: 7. CDR3 length: 15 residues. Germline values: CDR1 MDHEN, CDR2 SYDVKM. The CDR3 DNA follows: TGTGCCAGCAGCTCCGCGGGGGGGCGGACAGATACGCAGTATTTT. It specifies CASSSAGGRTDTQYF.

This chain links TRBV18 with TRBJ2-6; a possible D gene is TRBD1 (5 bases). CDR3 length: 19 amino acids. Germline CDR1 and CDR2: KGHSH and LQKENI. Trimming removed 3 bases at V and 0 bases at J, with 18 bases between. The CDR3 region has the DNA TGTGCCAGCTCACCGGGTCTACAGGAGAGGATCTCTGGGGCCAACGTCCTGACTTTC. Residues: CASSPGLQERISGANVLTF.

V and J are TRBV27 and TRBJ1-1; D perhaps matches TRBD1 (6 bases). Germline CDR1 is MNHEY and CDR2 is SMNVEV (reference sequence). V was trimmed by 3 bases and J by 3 bases, leaving 11 bases between them. There are 14 residues in the CDR3. The chain's CDR3 is CASSFRGQDTEAFF. The CDR3 coding sequence is TGTGCCAGCAGTTTCCGGGGGCAGGACACTGAAGCTTTCTTT.

This chain uses TRBV20-1 with TRBJ2-2; D may be TRBD1 (6 bases). V dropped 3 bases and J dropped 2 bases, with 16 bases sitting between them. The V gene's germline CDR1 is DFQATT and CDR2 SNEGSKA (reference sequence). The CDR3 spans 16 residues. CDR3 bases: TGCAGTGCTAGGCTCCCCGGGACACCAAACACCGGGGAGCTGTTTTTT. Encoded protein: CSARLPGTPNTGELFF.

This chain connects TRBV4-1 to TRBJ1-1, with D maybe TRBD1 (5 bases). V was clipped by 0 bases and J by 0 bases, with 8 bases between them. CDR3 length: 15 residues. Germline assignment: CDR1 MGHRA and CDR2 YSYEKL. The chain's CDR3 is CASSQEAGLNTEAFF. In DNA, the CDR3 is TGCGCCAGCAGCCAAGAGGCAGGGTTGAACACTGAAGCTTTCTTT.